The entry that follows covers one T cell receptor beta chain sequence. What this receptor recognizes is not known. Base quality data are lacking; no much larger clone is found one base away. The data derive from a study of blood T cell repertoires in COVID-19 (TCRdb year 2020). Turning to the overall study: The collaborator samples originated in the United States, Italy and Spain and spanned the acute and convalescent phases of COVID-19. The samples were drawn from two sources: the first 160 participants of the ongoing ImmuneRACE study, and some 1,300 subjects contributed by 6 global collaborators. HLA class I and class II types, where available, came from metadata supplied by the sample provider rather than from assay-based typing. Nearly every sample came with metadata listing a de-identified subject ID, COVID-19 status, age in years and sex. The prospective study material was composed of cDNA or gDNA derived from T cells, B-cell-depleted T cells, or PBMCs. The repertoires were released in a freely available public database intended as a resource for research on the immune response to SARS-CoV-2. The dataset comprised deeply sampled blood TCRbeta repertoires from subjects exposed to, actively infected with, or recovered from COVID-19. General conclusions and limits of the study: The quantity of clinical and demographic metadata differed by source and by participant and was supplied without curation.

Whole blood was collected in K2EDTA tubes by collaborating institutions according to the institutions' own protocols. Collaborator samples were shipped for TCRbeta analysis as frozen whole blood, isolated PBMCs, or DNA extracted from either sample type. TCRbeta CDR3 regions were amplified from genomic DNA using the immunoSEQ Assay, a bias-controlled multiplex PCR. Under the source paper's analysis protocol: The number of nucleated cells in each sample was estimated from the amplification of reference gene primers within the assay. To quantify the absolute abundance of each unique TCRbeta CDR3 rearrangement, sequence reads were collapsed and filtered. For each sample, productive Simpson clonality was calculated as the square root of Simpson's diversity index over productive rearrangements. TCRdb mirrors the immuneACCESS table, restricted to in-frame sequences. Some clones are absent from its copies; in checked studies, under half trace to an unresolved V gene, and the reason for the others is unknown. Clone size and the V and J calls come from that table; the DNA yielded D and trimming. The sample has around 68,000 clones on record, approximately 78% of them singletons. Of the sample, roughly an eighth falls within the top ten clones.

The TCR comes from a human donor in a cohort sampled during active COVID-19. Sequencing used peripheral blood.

The CDR3 sequence is CASSARGGITDTQYF. Read as DNA, the sequence is TGTGCCAGCAGCGCGAGGGGGGGGATCACAGATACGCAGTATTTT. The V gene is TRBV9 and the J gene is TRBJ2-3; 7 matching bases give a weak D call of TRBD2. As encoded in the germline V gene, CDR1 is SGDLS while CDR2 is YYNGEE. The CDR3 starts with the cysteine, ends with the phenylalanine, and has 15 residues. Only CDR3 DNA remains: 45 bases, in frame from the first base. V is shortened by 3 bases, J by 2 bases, and the region joining them spans 13 bases.